Listed below are T cell receptor beta chains from one sample, sequenced in a study of control samples from healthy donors and cancer patients. Using immunoSEQ multiplex PCR, the repertoire was profiled, and TCRdb retains in-frame clones only, with some absent. The table records about 120,000 clones, 93% of them present only once. The sample taken for sequencing was PBMCs. These receptors originate from a man aged 50 to 59 with head and neck cancer. Both conserved end residues are part of each CDR3. D genes are given only for firm matches. Only some rows state a clone size, as once, few, many or a class for expanded clones.

clone_size j_call v_call d_call cdr3_nt cdr3_aa
few TRBJ1-5 TRBV18 TRBD1 TGTGCCAGCTCACGGACAGGGAATCAGCCCCAGCATTTT CASSRTGNQPQHF
- TRBJ1-1 TRBV18 - TGTGCCAGCTCACGGACAGCTGGGAACAGTGAAGCTTTCTTT CASSRTAGNSEAFF
- TRBJ2-7 TRBV7-6 TRBD2 TGTGCCAGCAGCTCCTTAGCGGGGGGGCAGGTTTACGAGCAGTACTTC CASSSLAGGQVYEQYF
once TRBJ2-1 TRBV9 - TGTGCCAGCAGCGTCGAGGACAATGAGCAGTTCTTC CASSVEDNEQFF
- TRBJ1-3 TRBV7-2 - TGTGCCAGCAGCCCGGTTCCAGGGCTGTTAAATGGAAACACCATATATTTT CASSPVPGLLNGNTIYF
- TRBJ2-7 TRBV4-1 TRBD2 TGCGCCAGCAGCATGGGGGGGTCCTACGAGCAGTACTTC CASSMGGSYEQYF
- TRBJ2-1 TRBV7-2 - TGTGCCAGCAGCTTGGGTTACAATGAGCAGTTCTTC CASSLGYNEQFF
- TRBJ1-1 TRBV19 - TGTGCCAGTAGCCCCCAGGGACACACAGGGACTGAAGCTTTCTTT CASSPQGHTGTEAFF
- TRBJ2-3 TRBV28 TRBD2 TGTGCCAGCAGCCGTCCGGGGGAGGGAACAGATACGCAGTATTTT CASSRPGEGTDTQYF
- TRBJ2-1 TRBV3-1/TRBV3-2 - TGTGCCAGCAGCCAAGATCAGAGGGGTAGGGCTGGCTACAATGAGCAGTTCTTC CASSQDQRGRAGYNEQFF
- TRBJ1-3 TRBV6-5 - TGTGCCAGCAGTCTGGGGCTCTCTGGAAACACCATATATTTT CASSLGLSGNTIYF
- TRBJ1-1 TRBV5-1 - TGCGCCAGCGCGATGGGGGAGTGGACTGAAGCTTTCTTT CASAMGEWTEAFF
- TRBJ2-5 TRBV28 TRBD1 TGTGCCAGCAATCCTTCCGGGACAGGGGGGGGAGAGACCCAGTACTTC CASNPSGTGGGETQYF
once TRBJ1-2 TRBV7-2 - TGTGCCAGCAGCTTAGTGCCTAGGGACTATGGCTACACCTTC CASSLVPRDYGYTF
- TRBJ2-5 TRBV29-1 - TGCAGCGTTGAGGGGCTATCGCAGCGGATCCAAGAGACCCAGTACTTC CSVEGLSQRIQETQYF
- TRBJ2-3 TRBV6-2/TRBV6-3 TRBD2 TGTGCCAGCAGTTACAAGTTGGCGGGGGACACAGATACGCAGTATTTT CASSYKLAGDTDTQYF
once TRBJ2-7 TRBV6-5 - TGTGCCTCCCAACGTTCGGGGACTGTGTACGAGCAGTACTTC CASQRSGTVYEQYF
- TRBJ2-5 TRBV6-2/TRBV6-3 TRBD2 TGTGCCAGCAGTTACCTGGGCGGGGGGGGCGAAGAGACCCAGTACTTC CASSYLGGGGEETQYF
- TRBJ2-5 TRBV28 - TGTGCCAGCAGTACCCCAGGGAGCAAGCAAGAGACCCAGTACTTC CASSTPGSKQETQYF
- TRBJ2-1 TRBV5-8 TRBD2 TGTGCCAGCAGCCCCTTAGCTAGCGGGTACAATGAGCAGTTCTTC CASSPLASGYNEQFF
- TRBJ1-5 TRBV30 - TGTGCCTGGAGTGTCGGGGGGGGCTATGATCAGCCCCAGCATTTT CAWSVGGGYDQPQHF
- TRBJ2-1 TRBV4-2 - TGTGCCAGCAGCCATATCGGGAGAACCCTGCACAATGAGCAGTTCTTC CASSHIGRTLHNEQFF
- TRBJ2-3 TRBV7-9 - TGTGCCAGTAGTCCCGGCTATGATCCCAGCACAGATACGCAGTATTTT CASSPGYDPSTDTQYF
- TRBJ1-5 TRBV12-3/TRBV12-4 - TGTGCCAGCAGTTTCAATAATCAGCCCCAGCATTTT CASSFNNQPQHF
- TRBJ2-3 TRBV9 TRBD2 TGTGCCAGCGGACCGAGCGGGGCGGGCACAGATACGCAGTATTTT CASGPSGAGTDTQYF
- TRBJ2-7 TRBV29-1 - TGCAGCGCCCTAAAGGGCATTTCCTACGAGCAGTACTTC CSALKGISYEQYF
- TRBJ2-2 TRBV5-4 - TGTGCCACAGGCGGATGGGGTGGGGAGCTGTTTTTT CATGGWGGELFF
- TRBJ2-7 TRBV7-3 TRBD1 TGTGCCAGCGGCTCGGGACAGGGGAACGAGCAGTACTTC CASGSGQGNEQYF
- TRBJ1-6 TRBV15 - TGTGCCACCAGCAGAGACTCGTCCGGTTCACCCCTCCACTTT CATSRDSSGSPLHF
- TRBJ1-4 TRBV5-1 - TGCGCCAGCAGTGAGGACGTACGTAATGAAAAACTGTTTTTT CASSEDVRNEKLFF
- TRBJ2-2 TRBV25-1 TRBD1 TGTGCCAGCAGTGAAAACAGGGGGTTAACCGGGGAGCTGTTTTTT CASSENRGLTGELFF
- TRBJ1-5 TRBV27 - TGTGCCAGCAGTTTAAAGGGATCGAGCAATCAGCCCCAGCATTTT CASSLKGSSNQPQHF
- TRBJ1-2 TRBV12-3/TRBV12-4 - TGTGCCAGCACCCCCGGGATCTATGGCTACACCTTC CASTPGIYGYTF
- TRBJ2-7 TRBV6-5 TRBD1 TGTGCCAGCAGTTACCCCGGGACAGGCGAGCAGTACTTC CASSYPGTGEQYF
- TRBJ1-2 TRBV4-2 TRBD1 TGTGCCAGCAGCCAAGCGGAGGGGGCGCCGGGCTACACCTTC CASSQAEGAPGYTF
- TRBJ1-5 TRBV2 - TGTGCCAGCAGCTTGCGGGGGGGAGGACAGCCCCAGCATTTT CASSLRGGGQPQHF
- TRBJ1-1 TRBV29-1 - TGCAGCGTAGACACTGAAGCTTTCTTT CSVDTEAFF
- TRBJ1-1 TRBV2 TRBD1 TGTGCCAGCAGTGAGGACAGGGTTAGGGGCACTGAAGCTTTCTTT CASSEDRVRGTEAFF
- TRBJ1-5 TRBV6-5 TRBD1 TGTGCCAGCAGTTACGGACAGGGACCTAATCAGCCCCAGCATTTT CASSYGQGPNQPQHF
- TRBJ2-2 TRBV11-3 TRBD1 TGTGCCAGCAGCTCCGAATTACAGGGGGCGCGGACCGGGGAGCTGTTTTTT CASSSELQGARTGELFF